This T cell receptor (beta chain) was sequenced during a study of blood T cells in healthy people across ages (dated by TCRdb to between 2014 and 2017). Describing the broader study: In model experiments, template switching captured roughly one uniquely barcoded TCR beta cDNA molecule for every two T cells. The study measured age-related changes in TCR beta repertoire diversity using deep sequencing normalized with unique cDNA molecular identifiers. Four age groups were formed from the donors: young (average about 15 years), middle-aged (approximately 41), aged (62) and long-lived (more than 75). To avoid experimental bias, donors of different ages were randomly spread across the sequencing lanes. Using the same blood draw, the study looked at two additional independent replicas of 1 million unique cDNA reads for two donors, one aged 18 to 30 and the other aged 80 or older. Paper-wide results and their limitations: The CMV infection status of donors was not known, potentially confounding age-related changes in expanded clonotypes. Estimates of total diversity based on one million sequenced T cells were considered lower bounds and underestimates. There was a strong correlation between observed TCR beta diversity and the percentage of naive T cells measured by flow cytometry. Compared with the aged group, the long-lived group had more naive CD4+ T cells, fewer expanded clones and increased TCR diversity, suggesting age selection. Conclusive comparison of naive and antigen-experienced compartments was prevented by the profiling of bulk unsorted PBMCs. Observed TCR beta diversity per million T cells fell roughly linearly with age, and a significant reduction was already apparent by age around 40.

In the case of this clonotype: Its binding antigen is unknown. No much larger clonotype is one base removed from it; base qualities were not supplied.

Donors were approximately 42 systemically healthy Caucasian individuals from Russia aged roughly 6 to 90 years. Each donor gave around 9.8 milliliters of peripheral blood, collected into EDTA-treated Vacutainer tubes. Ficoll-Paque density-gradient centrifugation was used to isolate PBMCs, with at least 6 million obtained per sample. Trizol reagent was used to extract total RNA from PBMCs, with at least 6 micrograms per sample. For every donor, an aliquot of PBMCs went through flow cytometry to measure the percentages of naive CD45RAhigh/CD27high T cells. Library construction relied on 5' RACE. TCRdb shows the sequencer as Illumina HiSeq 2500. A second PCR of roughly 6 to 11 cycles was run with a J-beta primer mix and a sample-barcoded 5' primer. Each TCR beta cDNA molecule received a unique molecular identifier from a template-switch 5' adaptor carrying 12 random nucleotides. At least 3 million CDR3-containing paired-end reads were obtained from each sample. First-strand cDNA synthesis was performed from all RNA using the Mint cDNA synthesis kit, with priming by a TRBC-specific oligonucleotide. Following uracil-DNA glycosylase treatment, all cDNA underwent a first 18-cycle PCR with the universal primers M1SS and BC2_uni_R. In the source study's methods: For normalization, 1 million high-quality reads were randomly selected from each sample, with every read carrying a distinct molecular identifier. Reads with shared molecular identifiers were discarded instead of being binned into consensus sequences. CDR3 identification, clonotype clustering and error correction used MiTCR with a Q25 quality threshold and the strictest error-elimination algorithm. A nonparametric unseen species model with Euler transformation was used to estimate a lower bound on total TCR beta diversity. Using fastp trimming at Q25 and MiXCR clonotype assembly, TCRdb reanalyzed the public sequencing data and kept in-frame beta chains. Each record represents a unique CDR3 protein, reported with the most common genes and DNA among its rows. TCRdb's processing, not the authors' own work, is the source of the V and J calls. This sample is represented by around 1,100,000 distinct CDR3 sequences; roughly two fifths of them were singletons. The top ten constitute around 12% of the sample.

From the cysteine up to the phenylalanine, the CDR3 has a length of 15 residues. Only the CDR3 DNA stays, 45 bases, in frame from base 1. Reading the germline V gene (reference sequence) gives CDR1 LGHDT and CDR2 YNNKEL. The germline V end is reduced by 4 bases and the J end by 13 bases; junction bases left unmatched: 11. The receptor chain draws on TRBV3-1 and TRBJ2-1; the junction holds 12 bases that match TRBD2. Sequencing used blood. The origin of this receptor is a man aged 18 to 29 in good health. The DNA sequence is TGTGCCAGCAGCCTCGACGCCCGGACTAGCGGGATACAGTTCTTC. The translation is CASSLDARTSGIQFF.